A selection of T cell receptor beta chains follows, all from one sample in a study of low-dose radiotherapy and immunotherapy resistance in tumors. TCRdb ran MiXCR on the reads and lists one entry per CDR3 protein. The sample has tens of thousands of distinct CDR3 sequences, around a sixth seen once. This specimen was PBMCs, taken after low-dose radiotherapy plus immunotherapy. The receptor set was obtained from a male donor with prostate cancer. Both conserved end residues are trimmed from each CDR3.

CDR3aa,j_gene,v_gene
ASSQDRGEATNTGELF,TRBJ2-2,TRBV4-3
ASSLFVGPAQAKNIQY,TRBJ2-4,TRBV28
ASSLVGFNSPLH,TRBJ1-6,TRBV27
ASSKRGQGENSPLH,TRBJ1-6,TRBV7-9
ASSPGRNGAYEQY,TRBJ2-7,TRBV4-1
ASRSLLGSPEAF,TRBJ1-1,TRBV12-3/TRBV12-4
ASSLLSSYNEQF,TRBJ2-1,TRBV5-1
ASSLTSGSTDTQY,TRBJ2-3,TRBV7-8
ASSLDGIDQPQH,TRBJ1-5,TRBV28
ASSGQGFSPLH,TRBJ1-6,TRBV12-3/TRBV12-4
ASSLVTYEQY,TRBJ2-7,TRBV7-6
ASSLGGRAEKLF,TRBJ1-4,TRBV12-3/TRBV12-4
ASSRGQGAPYNEQF,TRBJ2-1,TRBV7-4
ASRKPITGDGYT,TRBJ1-2,TRBV28
SAREAHQETQY,TRBJ2-5,TRBV20-1
ASKALAGYEQY,TRBJ2-7,TRBV19
ASSLLNEQF,TRBJ2-1,TRBV7-2
SVEDEGGRRGYT,TRBJ1-2,TRBV29-1
ASSPTDRGDTEAF,TRBJ1-1,TRBV18
ASIFSLFYTEAF,TRBJ1-1,TRBV12-3/TRBV12-4
ASRGYTGELF,TRBJ2-2,TRBV6-6
SAFSGSSYNEQF,TRBJ2-1,TRBV20-1
ASSLIAGKGDEKLF,TRBJ1-4,TRBV5-1
ASTSAQWTETQY,TRBJ2-5,TRBV6-6
ASSPSQGQGHTEAF,TRBJ1-1,TRBV28
SVHRTSGFTDTQY,TRBJ2-3,TRBV29-1
AISPGSGDYNEQF,TRBJ2-1,TRBV10-3
ASSLTNTIY,TRBJ1-3,TRBV28
AWSVGGSLWEQF,TRBJ2-1,TRBV30
ASSQAGGLGSYEQY,TRBJ2-7,TRBV4-3
ASSSGTGYTGELF,TRBJ2-2,TRBV5-1
SARATSGGTGELF,TRBJ2-2,TRBV20-1
SVEDRSETYEQY,TRBJ2-7,TRBV29-1
ASSGERGRSPLH,TRBJ1-6,TRBV26
SVVGLAGNYEQY,TRBJ2-7,TRBV29-1
SVDRGGRSGELF,TRBJ2-2,TRBV29-1
SVAPILTDTQY,TRBJ2-3,TRBV29-1
ASSQGPQEGYT,TRBJ1-2,TRBV18
SARGTSGSSWQY,TRBJ2-7,TRBV20-1
ASSSPGGTYEQY,TRBJ2-7,TRBV7-9
ASSLSTPGTETQY,TRBJ2-5,TRBV5-1
ASSQVGSGEQY,TRBJ2-7,TRBV3-1
ASSLHPGTEAF,TRBJ1-1,TRBV7-3
ATSDPDRGDIQY,TRBJ2-4,TRBV24-1
ASSYSPTDLDTQY,TRBJ2-3,TRBV6-2/TRBV6-3
ASSFTGGGSDTQY,TRBJ2-3,TRBV5-1
ASSQEGSYEQY,TRBJ2-7,TRBV14
ASMRDADNEQF,TRBJ2-1,TRBV6-1
ASSPIPQSNQPQH,TRBJ1-5,TRBV7-2
ASQPGDYTGELF,TRBJ2-2,TRBV12-3/TRBV12-4
ASSLGVTRGYEQY,TRBJ2-7,TRBV12-3/TRBV12-4
SARDIQGYNSPLH,TRBJ1-6,TRBV20-1
ASRPGGTGELF,TRBJ2-2,TRBV12-3/TRBV12-4
SARSLSSYEQY,TRBJ2-7,TRBV20-1
SARPSGSGFYNEQF,TRBJ2-1,TRBV20-1
ASSLKGAYEQY,TRBJ2-7,TRBV5-4
ASSRLDAATGELF,TRBJ2-2,TRBV6-2/TRBV6-3
ASSGRQGGETQY,TRBJ2-5,TRBV5-1
ASSPPASYEQY,TRBJ2-7,TRBV28
ASSFGGGETQY,TRBJ2-5,TRBV6-2/TRBV6-3